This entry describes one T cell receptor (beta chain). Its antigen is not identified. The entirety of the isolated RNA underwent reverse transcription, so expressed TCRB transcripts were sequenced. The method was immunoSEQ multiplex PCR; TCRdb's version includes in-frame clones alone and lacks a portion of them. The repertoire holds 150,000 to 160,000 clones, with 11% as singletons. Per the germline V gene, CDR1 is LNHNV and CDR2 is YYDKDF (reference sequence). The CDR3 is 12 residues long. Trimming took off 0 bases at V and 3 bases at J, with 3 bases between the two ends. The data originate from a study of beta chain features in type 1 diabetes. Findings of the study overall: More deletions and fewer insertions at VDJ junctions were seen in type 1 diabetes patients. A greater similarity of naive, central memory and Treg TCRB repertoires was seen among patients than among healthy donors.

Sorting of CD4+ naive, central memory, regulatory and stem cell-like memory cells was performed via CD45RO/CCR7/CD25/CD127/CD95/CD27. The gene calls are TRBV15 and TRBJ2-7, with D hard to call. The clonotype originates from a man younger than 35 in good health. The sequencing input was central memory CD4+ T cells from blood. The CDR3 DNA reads TGTGCCACCAGCAGAGATTACTACGAGCAGTACTTC. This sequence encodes CATSRDYYEQYF.